This TCR beta chain was identified in a study of PD-L1 blockade in urothelial cancer. Study as a whole: After treatment start, blood was analyzed at 3 weeks (second dose) and at 6 weeks. Study-wide results and caveats: Durable benefit accompanied greater 3-week expansion of tumor-associated blood clones.

Details on this clone: Its antigen is as yet unknown.

Profiled with immunoSEQ multiplex PCR; TCRdb holds only in-frame clones, not every one. The sample includes approximately 110,000 clones, around 85% of them seen just once. V trimming: 4 bases; J trimming: 6 bases; junction bases outside the gene matches: 8. The CDR3 extends over 17 amino acids. Germline CDR1 and CDR2: KGHSH and LQKENI. This clonotype was obtained from a man aged 45 to 65 with urothelial cancer. This specimen consisted of PBMCs, obtained around atezolizumab (anti-PD-L1) treatment. This chain joins TRBV18 and TRBJ2-2, with TRBD2 identical over 13 bases. The CDR3 region has the DNA TGTGCCAGCTCACTCGGACTAGCGGGAGTTTCTCCCGGGGAGCTGTTTTTT. Protein: CASSLGLAGVSPGELFF.